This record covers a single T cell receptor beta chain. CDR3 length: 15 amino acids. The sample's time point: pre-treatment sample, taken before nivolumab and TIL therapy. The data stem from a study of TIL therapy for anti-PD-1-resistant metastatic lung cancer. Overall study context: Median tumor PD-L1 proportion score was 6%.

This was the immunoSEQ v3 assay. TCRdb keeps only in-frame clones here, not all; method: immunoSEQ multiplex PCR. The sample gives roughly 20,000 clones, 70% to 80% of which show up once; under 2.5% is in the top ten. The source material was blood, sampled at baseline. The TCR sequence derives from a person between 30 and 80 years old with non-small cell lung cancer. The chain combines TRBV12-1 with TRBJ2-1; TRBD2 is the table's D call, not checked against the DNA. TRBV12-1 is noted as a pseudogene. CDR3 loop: CASSFVGSSYNEQFF. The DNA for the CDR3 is TGTGCCAGCAGCTTTGTCGGGAGTTCCTACAATGAGCAGTTCTTC.